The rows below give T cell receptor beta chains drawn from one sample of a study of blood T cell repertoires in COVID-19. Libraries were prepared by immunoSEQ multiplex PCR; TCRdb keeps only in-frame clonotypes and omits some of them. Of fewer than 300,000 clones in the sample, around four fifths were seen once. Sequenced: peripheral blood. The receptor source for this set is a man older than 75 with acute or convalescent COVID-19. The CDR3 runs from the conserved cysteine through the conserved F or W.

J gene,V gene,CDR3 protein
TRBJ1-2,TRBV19,CASSIRGDSYYGYTF
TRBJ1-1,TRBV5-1,CASSLGTGIREAFF
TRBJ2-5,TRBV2,CASRVRDLWRGQETQYF
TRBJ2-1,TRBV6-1,CASSGTSGGAMYEQFF
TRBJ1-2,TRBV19,CASYNYGYTF
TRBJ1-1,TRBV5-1,CASAARGKNTEAFF
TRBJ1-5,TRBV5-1,CASSLAGEGEPQHF
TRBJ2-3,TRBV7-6,CASSLATSGVDTQYF
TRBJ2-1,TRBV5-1,CASSVNTGVNEQFF
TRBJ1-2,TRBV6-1,CASSDIQGDYGYTF
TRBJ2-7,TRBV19,CASSIEPGASYEQYF
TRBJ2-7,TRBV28,CASSLFGISYEQYF
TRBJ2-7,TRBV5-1,CASSLSLAGLGEQYF
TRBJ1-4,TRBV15,CAILTPGGGETVEKLFF
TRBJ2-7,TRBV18,CASSPPASVIYEQYF
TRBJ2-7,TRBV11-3,CASSLTSSYEQYF
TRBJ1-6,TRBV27,CASSLGPRADSPLHF
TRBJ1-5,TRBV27,CASSSGGGSNQPQHF
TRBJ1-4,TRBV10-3,CAISESGGTVGKLFF
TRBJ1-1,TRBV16,CASSQEDIWRGTEAFF
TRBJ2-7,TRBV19,CASSFLAEGEQYF
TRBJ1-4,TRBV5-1,CASSLVSANEKLFF
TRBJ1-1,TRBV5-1,CASSLQAGTTEAFF
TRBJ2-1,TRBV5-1,CASSSGTSYNEQFF
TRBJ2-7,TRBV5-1,CASSQEQNYEQYF
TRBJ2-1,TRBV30,CAWRPGGPGNEQFF
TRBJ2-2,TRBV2,CASSSLAGGTGELFF
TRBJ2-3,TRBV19,CASSLGLATDTQYF
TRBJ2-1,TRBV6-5,CASRWGGEQFF
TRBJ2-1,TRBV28,CASSPGLAGYNEQFF
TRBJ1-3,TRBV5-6,CASSTDSSSGNTIYF
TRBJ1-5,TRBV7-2,CASSWGRNQPQHF
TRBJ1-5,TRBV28,CASRDSNQPQHF
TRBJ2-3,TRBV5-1,CASSTTRANTDTQYF
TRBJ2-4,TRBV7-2,CASSSEYRGRENIQYF
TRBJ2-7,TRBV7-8,CASSGGLATIGEQYF
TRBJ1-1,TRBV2,CASTLQGIGGTEAFF
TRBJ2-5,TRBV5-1,CASSPGGGLKETQYF
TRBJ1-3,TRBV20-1,CSAREGGPDIF
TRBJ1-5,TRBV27,CASSLIYRDRVNQPQHF
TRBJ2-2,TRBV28,CASSLQSGELFF
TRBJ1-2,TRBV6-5,CASSYRGGYGYTF
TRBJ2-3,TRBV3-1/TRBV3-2,CASSPGGAGSADTQYF
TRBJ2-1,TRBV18,CASSPPDGAGVINEQFF
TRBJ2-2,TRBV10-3,CAISEGRLALNGELFF
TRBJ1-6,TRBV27,CASSLFPSPLHF
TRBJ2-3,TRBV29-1,CSSSGRVTDTQYF
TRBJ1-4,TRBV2,CASRWEGPTNEKLFF
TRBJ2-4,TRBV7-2,CASSLDSTKNIQYF
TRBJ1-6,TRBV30,CAWSVRGTGSYNSPLHF
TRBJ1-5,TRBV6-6,CASNEYLTGSPQPQHF